A selection of T cell receptor beta chains follows, all from one sample in a study of monozygotic twins with cystic fibrosis. The data were produced by immunoSEQ multiplex PCR, yet TCRdb's version contains in-frame clones alone and is incomplete. The sample contains 30,000 to 40,000 clones, approximately 72% of which appear only once. Sequenced input: blood. The origin of the receptors is a girl aged 5-17 years with cystic fibrosis. CDR3s include the opening cysteine and the closing phenylalanine or tryptophan. A D gene is named only where the DNA matches it firmly. Not all rows give a size; the values are once, few, many and, for expanded clones, a class.

j_call v_call clone_size d_call cdr3_aa cdr3_nt
TRBJ1-1 TRBV21-1 - - CASSKVGGDNTEAFF TGTGCCAGCAGCAAAGTCGGGGGCGATAACACTGAAGCTTTCTTT
TRBJ2-1 TRBV9 - TRBD2 CASSVAGGPNEQFF TGTGCCAGCAGCGTAGCGGGAGGGCCAAATGAGCAGTTCTTC
TRBJ1-2 TRBV27 - - CASSFISGVGGGYTF TGTGCCAGCAGTTTCATTTCAGGGGTCGGAGGGGGCTACACCTTC
TRBJ2-4 TRBV5-5 - - CASSAAKNIQYF TGTGCCAGCAGTGCCGCCAAAAACATTCAGTACTTC
TRBJ2-3 TRBV6-6 - - CASSYEADTQYF TGTGCCAGCAGTTACGAGGCAGATACGCAGTATTTT
TRBJ2-3 TRBV30 - - CAWSVLDGRKGGDTQYF TGTGCCTGGAGTGTACTGGATGGTAGGAAAGGGGGAGATACGCAGTATTTT
TRBJ1-1 TRBV10-3 - TRBD1 CATRQGYEAFF TGTGCCACACGACAGGGGTATGAAGCTTTCTTT
TRBJ2-1 TRBV13 - - CASSLAYNEQFF TGTGCCAGCAGCTTAGCGTACAATGAGCAGTTCTTC
TRBJ2-2 TRBV19 - - CASSPTRDTRNTGELFF TGTGCCAGTAGTCCGACCCGCGACACACGGAACACCGGGGAGCTGTTTTTT
TRBJ1-4 TRBV27 - TRBD1 CASSPGTGVEKLFF TGTGCCAGCAGTCCCGGGACAGGGGTTGAAAAACTGTTTTTT
TRBJ2-3 TRBV7-9 - TRBD2 CASSLWTSSDTQYF TGTGCCAGCAGCCTATGGACTAGTTCAGATACGCAGTATTTT
TRBJ2-3 TRBV2 - TRBD2 CASRDTSGSTDTQYF TGTGCCAGCAGAGACACTAGCGGGAGTACAGATACGCAGTATTTT
TRBJ2-1 TRBV5-1 - TRBD2 CASTQSAGGVNEQFF TGCGCCAGCACCCAATCAGCGGGAGGAGTCAATGAGCAGTTCTTC
TRBJ2-7 TRBV9 - TRBD1 CASSGGQNYEQYF TGTGCCAGCAGCGGGGGACAGAACTACGAGCAGTACTTC
TRBJ1-2 TRBV29-1 - - CSVGGAGADGYTF TGCAGCGTCGGGGGGGCGGGCGCGGATGGCTACACCTTC
TRBJ2-1 TRBV30 - - CAWSVGNEQFF TGTGCCTGGAGTGTAGGGAATGAGCAGTTCTTC
TRBJ2-1 TRBV5-4 once TRBD2 CASSGTGTNNPSNEQFF TGTGCCAGCAGCGGGACCGGGACTAACAATCCTAGCAATGAGCAGTTCTTC
TRBJ1-5 TRBV16 - - CASSQSSPTYSDSNQPQHF TGTGCCAGCAGCCAATCATCCCCGACATACTCTGATAGCAATCAGCCCCAGCATTTT
TRBJ1-3 TRBV4-1 once - CASSQEHNVAGGNTIYF TGCGCCAGCAGCCAAGAGCATAACGTGGCCGGCGGAAACACCATATATTTT